The source of this T cell receptor beta chain is a study of response to subunit inactivated influenza vaccine. Whole-study findings and limits: T cells newly recruited by each seasonal influenza vaccination are few, the authors suggested.

CDR3 length equals 16 residues. CDR1 and CDR2 from the germline V gene are DFQATT and SNEGSKA (reference sequence). V lost 3 bases, J lost 5 bases, and 21 bases lay in between. TCRdb used MiXCR to reprocess the RT-PCR reads, holding one entry per CDR3 protein. The profile covers 400,000 to 650,000 distinct CDR3 sequences, with approximately 7.3% appearing a single time and roughly 13% taken by the ten largest. A word on this clonotype: The antigen is unknown.

The source of this sequence is a man aged 45 to 75 who received an inactivated influenza vaccine. The chain employs TRBV20-1 and TRBJ2-3; D may be TRBD2 (6 bases). This specimen consisted of PBMCs from blood, obtained roughly 24 months after vaccination. The CDR3 here is CSARPVSGLVVDTQYF. The CDR3 region has the DNA TGCAGTGCTAGGCCCGTGAGCGGGTTGGTGGTAGATACGCAGTATTTT.